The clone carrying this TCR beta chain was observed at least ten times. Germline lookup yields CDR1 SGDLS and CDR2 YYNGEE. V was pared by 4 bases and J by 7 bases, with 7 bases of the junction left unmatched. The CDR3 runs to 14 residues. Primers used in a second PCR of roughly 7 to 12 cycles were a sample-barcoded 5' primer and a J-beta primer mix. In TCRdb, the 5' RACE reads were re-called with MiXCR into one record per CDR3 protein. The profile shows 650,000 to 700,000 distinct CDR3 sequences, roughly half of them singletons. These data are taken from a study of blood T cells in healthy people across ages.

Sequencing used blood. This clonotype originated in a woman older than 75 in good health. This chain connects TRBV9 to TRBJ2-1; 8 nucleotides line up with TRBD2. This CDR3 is CASSRSGSGNEQFF. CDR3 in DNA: TGTGCCAGCAGCCGGAGCGGGAGTGGAAATGAGCAGTTCTTC.